The 12 T cell receptor beta chains listed next were all sequenced from one sample in a study of blood T cell repertoires in COVID-19. Sequencing used immunoSEQ multiplex PCR; TCRdb keeps in-frame clones, though not all of them. The table lists 100,000 to 130,000 clones, 71% of them singletons. Sequencing used peripheral blood. These receptors were taken from a woman aged 40-49 years with acute or convalescent COVID-19.

This sequence joins TRBV6-5 and TRBJ1-1, with D perhaps TRBD1 (5 bases). The CDR3 is 14 residues long. Germline V gene sequence: CDR1 MNHEY, CDR2 SVGAGI. Trimming cost V 7 bases and J 0 bases, with 12 bases left between them. The DNA for the CDR3 is TGTGCCAGCATGTCAGGGTATCTGAACACTGAAGCTTTCTTT. This encodes CASMSGYLNTEAFF.

CDR3 DNA sequence: TGTGCCAGCAGCTATAGCGGGGGGGGAGATACGCAGTATTTT. Translated: CASSYSGGGDTQYF. This rearrangement joins TRBV7-7 to TRBJ2-3, with TRBD2 identical over 11 bases. This CDR3 spans 14 amino acids. The J segment lost 5 bases and the V segment lost 4 bases, leaving 2 bases of the junction unmatched. CDR1 and CDR2 (germline): SSHAT, FNYEAQ (reference sequence).

Only a few counts were recorded for this clone. The chain carries TRBV3-1 (or the pseudogene TRBV3-2) and TRBJ1-4; D remains ambiguous. The CDR3 runs to 13 residues. The V end lost 4 bases, the J end lost 10 bases, and 13 bases lay between the germline ends. CDR1 and CDR2 from the germline V gene are LGHDT and YNNKEL (reference sequence). Here the CDR3 reads CASSRSDNGKLFF. The CDR3 bases are TGTGCCAGCAGCCGATCAGACAACGGAAAACTGTTTTTT.

The CDR3 region is CATSSTSGGFSGNTIYF. The CDR3 nucleotides are TGTGCCACCAGCAGCACTTCTGGGGGCTTCTCTGGAAACACCATATATTTT. This chain joins TRBV15 and TRBJ1-3; maybe TRBD1 (6 bases). From germline, CDR1 is LNHNV and CDR2 YYDKDF (reference sequence). There are 17 residues in the CDR3. The V end was cut by 3 bases, the J end by 0 bases, with 15 bases between.

V gene TRBV6-5 combines with J gene TRBJ1-2, with 7 nucleotides matching TRBD1. Germline V gives CDR1 MNHEY, CDR2 SVGAGI. V lost 8 bases, J lost 7 bases, and 4 bases stayed unmatched. The CDR3 has 11 amino acids. CDR3 bases: TGTGCCAGCGGATACAGGGGTGGCTACACCTTC. It codes for CASGYRGGYTF.

This clone has only a few counts. The chain joins TRBV28 to TRBJ1-6, with TRBD1 matching 7 bases. The V gene's germline CDR1 is MDHEN and CDR2 SYDVKM. V was clipped by 3 bases and J by 5 bases; unmatched bases: 4. The CDR3 runs to 15 residues. The DNA of the CDR3 is TGTGCCAGCAGTTTTGTAGACAGGGATAATTCACCCCTCCACTTT. Residues: CASSFVDRDNSPLHF. The full variable domain, rest sourced from reference TRBV28 and TRBJ1-6, is DVKVTQSSRYLVKRTGEKVFLECVQDMDHENMFWYRQDPGLGLRLIYFSYDVKMKEKGDIPEGYSVSREKKERFSLILESASTNQTSMYLCASSFVDRDNSPLHFGNGTRLTVT.

The chain combines TRBV4-1 with TRBJ2-7; TRBD1 aligns across 8 bases. CDR3 length equals 15 residues. V gave up 1 base and J gave up 4 bases; unmatched junction bases: 6. Germline V CDR1 and CDR2: MGHRA, YSYEKL. The CDR3: CASSQGGTGPYEQYF. The DNA for the CDR3 is TGCGCCAGCAGCCAAGGGGGGACAGGCCCGTACGAGCAGTACTTC.

The J gene is TRBJ2-3, the V gene TRBV2; tentatively, D is TRBD2 (6 bases). Germline CDR1 SNHLY, CDR2 FYNNEI. The CDR3 contains 14 residues. V was pared by 8 bases and J by 6 bases, with 18 bases between. CDR3 sequence: CASGRLDLGDTQYF. CDR3 nucleotide sequence: TGTGCCAGCGGGAGACTAGACCTCGGGGATACGCAGTATTTT.

The chain recombines TRBV5-1 with TRBJ2-3, with TRBD1 matching 7 bases. V dropped 4 bases and J dropped 2; count of bases not matched to a gene: 4. CDR1 and CDR2 from the germline V gene are SGHRS and YFSETQ. CDR3 length equals 14 residues. This CDR3 is CASSRDRNTDTQYF. The CDR3, as DNA: TGCGCCAGCAGCCGGGACAGAAACACAGATACGCAGTATTTT.

The chain combines TRBV7-8 with TRBJ2-7; 10 bases agree with TRBD1. Germline-derived CDR1 and CDR2 are SGHVS and FQNEAQ. V shed 4 bases, J shed 6 bases, and the junction held 12 bases outside the gene matches. The CDR3 contains 16 residues. CDR3 loop: CASSWRDRQGAGEQYF. In DNA, the CDR3 is TGTGCCAGCAGCTGGCGAGATCGACAGGGGGCAGGCGAGCAGTACTTC.

The chain employs TRBV5-4 and TRBJ2-3; D perhaps matches TRBD2 (7 bases). Germline CDR1 reads SGHNT; CDR2 reads YYREEE (reference sequence). The CDR3 runs 17 residues. The germline V and J ends were trimmed by 4 bases and 5 bases, with 23 bases remaining between them. The CDR3 coding sequence is TGTGCCAGCAGCCCCCCGACCCGGGGGGCGGTGGGAGATACGCAGTATTTT. Residues: CASSPPTRGAVGDTQYF.

J is TRBJ2-3 and V is TRBV20-1; D not resolved. This CDR3 is built from 9 residues. Trimming took 4 bases from V and 15 from J, leaving 11 bases between them. Germline V lookup: CDR1 DFQATT, CDR2 SNEGSKA (reference sequence). This chain's CDR3 is CSAKGLAYF. The DNA for the CDR3 is TGCAGTGCTAAAGGCTTAGCCTATTTT.